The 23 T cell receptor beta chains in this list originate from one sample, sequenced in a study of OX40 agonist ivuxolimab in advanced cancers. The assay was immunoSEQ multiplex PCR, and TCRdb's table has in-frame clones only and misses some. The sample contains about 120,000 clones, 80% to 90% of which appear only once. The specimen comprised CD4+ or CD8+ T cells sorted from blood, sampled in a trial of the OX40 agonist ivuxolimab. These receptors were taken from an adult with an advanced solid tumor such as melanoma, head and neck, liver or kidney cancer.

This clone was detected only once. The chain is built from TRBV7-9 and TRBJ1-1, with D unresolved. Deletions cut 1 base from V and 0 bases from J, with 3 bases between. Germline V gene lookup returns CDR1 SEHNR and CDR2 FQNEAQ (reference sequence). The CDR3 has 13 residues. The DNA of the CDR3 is TGTGCCAGCAGCTTAGGCATGAACACTGAAGCTTTCTTT. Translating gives CASSLGMNTEAFF.

This CDR3 is CASSPGPPGSYGYTF. The CDR3 nucleotides read TGTGCCAGCAGCCCCGGGCCCCCTGGGAGCTATGGCTACACCTTC. The rearrangement uses TRBV11-2 and TRBJ1-2; D is undetermined. Germline lookup yields CDR1 SGHAT and CDR2 FQNNGV. Trimming stripped 5 bases from V and 4 bases from J, with 17 bases between. The CDR3 length is 15 residues.

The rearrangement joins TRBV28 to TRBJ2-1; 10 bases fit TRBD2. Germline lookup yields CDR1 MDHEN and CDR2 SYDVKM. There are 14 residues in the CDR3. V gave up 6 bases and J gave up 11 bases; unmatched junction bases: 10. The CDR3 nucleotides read TGTGCCAGCAGGCCCGGACTAGCGGTAGAGAAGCAGTTCTTC. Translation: CASRPGLAVEKQFF.

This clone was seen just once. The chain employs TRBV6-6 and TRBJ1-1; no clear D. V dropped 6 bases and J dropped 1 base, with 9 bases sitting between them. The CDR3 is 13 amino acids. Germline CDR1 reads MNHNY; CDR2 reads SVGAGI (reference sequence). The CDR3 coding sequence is TGTGCCAGCAGGAAAACAGCGAACACTGAAGCTTTCTTT. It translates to CASRKTANTEAFF.

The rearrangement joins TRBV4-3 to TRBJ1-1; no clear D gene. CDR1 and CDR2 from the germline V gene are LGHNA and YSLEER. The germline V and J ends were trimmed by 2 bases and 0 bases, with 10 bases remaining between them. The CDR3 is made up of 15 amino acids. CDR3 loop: CASSQSARVNTEAFF. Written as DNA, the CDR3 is TGCGCCAGCAGCCAATCCGCTAGGGTGAACACTGAAGCTTTCTTT.

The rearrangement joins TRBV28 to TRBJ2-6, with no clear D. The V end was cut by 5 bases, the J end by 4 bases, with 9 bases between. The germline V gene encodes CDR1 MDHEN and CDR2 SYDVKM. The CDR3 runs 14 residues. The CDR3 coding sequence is TGTGCCAGCAGTCCCCAAGGGGGGGCCAACGTCCTGACTTTC. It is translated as CASSPQGGANVLTF.

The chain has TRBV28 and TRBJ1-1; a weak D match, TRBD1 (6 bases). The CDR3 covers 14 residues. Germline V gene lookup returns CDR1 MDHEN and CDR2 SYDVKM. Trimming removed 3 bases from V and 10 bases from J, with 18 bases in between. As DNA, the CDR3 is TGTGCCAGCAGTTTTGGGGGCTCGGGAAGAGGAGCTTTCTTT. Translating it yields CASSFGGSGRGAFF.

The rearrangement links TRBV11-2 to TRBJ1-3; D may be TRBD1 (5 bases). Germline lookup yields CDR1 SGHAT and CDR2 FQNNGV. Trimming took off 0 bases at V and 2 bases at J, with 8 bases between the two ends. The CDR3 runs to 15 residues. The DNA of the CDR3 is TGTGCCAGCAGCTTAGAGGGGGGAGCTGGAAACACCATATATTTT. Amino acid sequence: CASSLEGGAGNTIYF.

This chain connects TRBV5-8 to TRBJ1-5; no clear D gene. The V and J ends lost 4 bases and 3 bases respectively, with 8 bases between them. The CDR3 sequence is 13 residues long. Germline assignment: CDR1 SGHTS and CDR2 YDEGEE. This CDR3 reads CASSQQFNQPQHF. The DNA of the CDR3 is TGTGCCAGCAGCCAGCAGTTCAATCAGCCCCAGCATTTT.

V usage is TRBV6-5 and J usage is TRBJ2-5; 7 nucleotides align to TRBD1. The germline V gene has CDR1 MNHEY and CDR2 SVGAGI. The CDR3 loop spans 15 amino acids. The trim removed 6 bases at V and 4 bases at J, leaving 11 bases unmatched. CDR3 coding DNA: TGTGCCAGCAGACCAACCTCGACAGGGACAGAGACCCAGTACTTC. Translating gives CASRPTSTGTETQYF.

The chain's CDR3 is CASSRDIPSTDTQYF. The CDR3 DNA is TGTGCCAGCAGCCGAGATATTCCTAGCACAGATACGCAGTATTTT. The chain employs TRBV7-9 and TRBJ2-3; the D is unclear. Germline CDR1 reads SEHNR; CDR2 reads FQNEAQ (reference sequence). The length of the CDR3 is 15 residues. Between the trimmed V and J ends, which lost 5 bases and 0 bases, there was a span of 12 bases.

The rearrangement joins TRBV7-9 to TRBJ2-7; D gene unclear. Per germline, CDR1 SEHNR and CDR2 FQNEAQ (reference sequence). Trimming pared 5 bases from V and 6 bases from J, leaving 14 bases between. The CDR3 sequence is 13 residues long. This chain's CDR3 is CASSRAAPVEQYF. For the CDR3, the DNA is TGTGCCAGCAGCCGCGCCGCCCCCGTCGAGCAGTACTTC.

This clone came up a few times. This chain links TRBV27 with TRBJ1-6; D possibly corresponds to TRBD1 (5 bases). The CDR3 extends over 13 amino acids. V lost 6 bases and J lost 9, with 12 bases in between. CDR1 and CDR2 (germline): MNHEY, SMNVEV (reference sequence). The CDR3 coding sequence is TGTGCCAGCAGAGACAGTAGGAGTTCACCCCTCCACTTT. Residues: CASRDSRSSPLHF.

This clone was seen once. For the CDR3, the DNA is TGTGCCAGCGGCCGTGCTAATGAAAAACTGTTTTTT. Protein product: CASGRANEKLFF. This sequence joins TRBV2 and TRBJ1-4, with D hard to call. Between the trimmed V and J ends, which lost 8 bases and 3 bases, there was a span of 7 bases. This CDR3 comprises 12 residues. CDR1 is SNHLY, CDR2 FYNNEI, per germline.

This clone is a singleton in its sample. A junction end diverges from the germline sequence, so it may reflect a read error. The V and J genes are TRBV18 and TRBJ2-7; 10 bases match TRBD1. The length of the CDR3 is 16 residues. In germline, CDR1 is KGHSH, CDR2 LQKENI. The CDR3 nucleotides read TGTGCCAGCTCTCCACCCGGCCGGGACAGGGGCCACGAGCAGTACTTC. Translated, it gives CASSPPGRDRGHEQYF.

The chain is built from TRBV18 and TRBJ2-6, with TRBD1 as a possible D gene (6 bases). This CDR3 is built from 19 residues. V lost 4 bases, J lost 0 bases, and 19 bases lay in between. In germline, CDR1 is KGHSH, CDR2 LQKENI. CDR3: CASSLMDSVFISGANVLTF. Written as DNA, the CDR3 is TGTGCCAGCTCACTAATGGACAGCGTATTCATCTCTGGGGCCAACGTCCTGACTTTC. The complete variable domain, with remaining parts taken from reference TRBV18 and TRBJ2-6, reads NAGVMQNPRHLVRRRGQEARLRCSPMKGHSHVYWYRQLPEEGLKFMVYLQKENIIDESGMPKERFSAEFPKEGPSILRIQQVVRGDSAAYFCASSLMDSVFISGANVLTFGAGSRLTVL.

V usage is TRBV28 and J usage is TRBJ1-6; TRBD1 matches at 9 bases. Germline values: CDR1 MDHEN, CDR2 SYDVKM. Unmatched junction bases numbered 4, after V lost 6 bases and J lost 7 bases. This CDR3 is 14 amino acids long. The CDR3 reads CASSSGTGNSPLHF. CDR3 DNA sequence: TGTGCCAGCAGCAGTGGGACAGGGAATTCACCCCTCCACTTT. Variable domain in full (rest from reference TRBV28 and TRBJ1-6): DVKVTQSSRYLVKRTGEKVFLECVQDMDHENMFWYRQDPGLGLRLIYFSYDVKMKEKGDIPEGYSVSREKKERFSLILESASTNQTSMYLCASSSGTGNSPLHFGNGTRLTVT.

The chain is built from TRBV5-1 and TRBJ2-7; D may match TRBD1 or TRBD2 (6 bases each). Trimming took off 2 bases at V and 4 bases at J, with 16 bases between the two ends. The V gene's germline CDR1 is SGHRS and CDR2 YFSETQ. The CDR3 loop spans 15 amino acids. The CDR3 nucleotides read TGCGCCAGCAGCTTCTTAGGGGGGCATTCATACGAGCAGTACTTC. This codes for CASSFLGGHSYEQYF. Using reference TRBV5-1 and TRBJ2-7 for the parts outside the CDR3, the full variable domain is KAGVTQTPRYLIKTRGQQVTLSCSPISGHRSVSWYQQTPGQGLQFLFEYFSETQRNKGNFPGRFSGRQFSNSRSEMNVSTLELGDSALYLCASSFLGGHSYEQYFGPGTRLTVT.

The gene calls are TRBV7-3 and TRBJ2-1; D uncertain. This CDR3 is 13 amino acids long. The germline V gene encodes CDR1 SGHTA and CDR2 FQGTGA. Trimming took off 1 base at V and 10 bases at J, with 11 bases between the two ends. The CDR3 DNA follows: TGTGCCAGCAGCTTAAGCCCGCTGTCCGAGCAGTTCTTC. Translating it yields CASSLSPLSEQFF.

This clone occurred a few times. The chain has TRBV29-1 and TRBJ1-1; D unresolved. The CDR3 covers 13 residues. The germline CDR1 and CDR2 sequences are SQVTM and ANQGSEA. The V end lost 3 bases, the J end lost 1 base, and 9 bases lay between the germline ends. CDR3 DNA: TGCAGCGTTGACGCCCAACCGAACACTGAAGCTTTCTTT. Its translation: CSVDAQPNTEAFF.

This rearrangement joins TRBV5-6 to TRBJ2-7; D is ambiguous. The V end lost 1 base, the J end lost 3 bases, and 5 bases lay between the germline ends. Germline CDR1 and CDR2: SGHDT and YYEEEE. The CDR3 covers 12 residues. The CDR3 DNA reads TGTGCCAGCAGCTTGATGGGCTACGAGCAGTACTTC. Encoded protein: CASSLMGYEQYF.

The chain's CDR3 is CASSESHRIPSGANVLTF. The CDR3 DNA sequence: TGCGCCAGCAGTGAGTCCCACAGGATCCCGTCTGGGGCCAACGTCCTGACTTTC. The chain is built from TRBV10-1 and TRBJ2-6; weak D call: TRBD1 (5 bases). Looked up from germline, CDR1 is WNHNN and CDR2 is SYGVQD (reference sequence). The CDR3 covers 18 residues. The V end lost 0 bases, the J end lost 1 base, and 13 bases lay between the germline ends.

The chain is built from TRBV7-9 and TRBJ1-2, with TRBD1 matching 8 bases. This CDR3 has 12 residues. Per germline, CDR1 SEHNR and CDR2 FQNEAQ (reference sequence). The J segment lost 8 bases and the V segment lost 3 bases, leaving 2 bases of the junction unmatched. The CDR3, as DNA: TGTGCCAGCAGCTTGGACAGGGAGGGCTACACCTTC. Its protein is CASSLDREGYTF.